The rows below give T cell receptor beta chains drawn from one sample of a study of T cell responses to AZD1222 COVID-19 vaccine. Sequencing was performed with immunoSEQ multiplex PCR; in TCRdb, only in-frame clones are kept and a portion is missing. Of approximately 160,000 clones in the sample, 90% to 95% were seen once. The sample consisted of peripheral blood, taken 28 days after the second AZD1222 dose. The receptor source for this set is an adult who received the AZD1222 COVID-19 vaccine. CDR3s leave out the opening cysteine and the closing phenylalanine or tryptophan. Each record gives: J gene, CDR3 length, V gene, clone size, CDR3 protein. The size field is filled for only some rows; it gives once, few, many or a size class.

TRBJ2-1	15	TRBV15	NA	ATSRQPPPIHNNEQF
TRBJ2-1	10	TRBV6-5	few	ASRNTINEQF
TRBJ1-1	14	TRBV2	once	ASSRQALLGNTEAF
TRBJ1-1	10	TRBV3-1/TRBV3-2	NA	ASSQSQGGAF
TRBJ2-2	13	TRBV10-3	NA	AIGRGQGSSGELF
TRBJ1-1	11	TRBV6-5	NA	ASSYSLQGISF
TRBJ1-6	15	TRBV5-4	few	ASSLWTGVAYNSPLH
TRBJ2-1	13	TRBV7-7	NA	ASSQGPSSYNEQF
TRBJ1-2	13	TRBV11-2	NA	ASSLEGSGDYGYT
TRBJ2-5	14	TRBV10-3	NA	AISQEGQGGRETQY
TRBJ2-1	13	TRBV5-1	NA	ASSLATGGDNEQF
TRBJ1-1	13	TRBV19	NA	ASTPRPAVGSEAF
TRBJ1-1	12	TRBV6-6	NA	ASTPQTGGTEAF
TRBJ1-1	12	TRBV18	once	ASSQGRVSAEAF
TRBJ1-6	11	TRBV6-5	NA	ASSAGTLEFLH
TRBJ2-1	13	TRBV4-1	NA	ASSQDKGPWDEQF
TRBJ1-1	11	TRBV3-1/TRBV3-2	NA	ASSQDEWTEAF
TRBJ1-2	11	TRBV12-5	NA	ASGLVPGWGYT
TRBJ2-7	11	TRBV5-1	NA	ASTRGYSYEQY
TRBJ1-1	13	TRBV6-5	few	ASRRGTGVSPEAF
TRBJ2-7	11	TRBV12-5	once	ASGSRGGYEQY
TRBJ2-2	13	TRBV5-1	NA	ASSAGTVETGELF
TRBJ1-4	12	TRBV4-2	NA	ASSQARGTEKLF
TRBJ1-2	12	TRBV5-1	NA	ASSLTGVPGGYT
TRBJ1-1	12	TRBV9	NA	ASSVEGTHTEAF
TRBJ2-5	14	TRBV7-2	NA	ASSLGTSGAQETQY
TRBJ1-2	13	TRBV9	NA	ASSVAVVSWYGYT
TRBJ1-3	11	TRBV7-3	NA	ASTLSPGNTIY
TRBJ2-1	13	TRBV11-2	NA	ASSFVSGDYNEQF
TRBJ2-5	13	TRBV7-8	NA	ASSLGRVFQETQY
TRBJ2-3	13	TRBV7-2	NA	ASSLDGGGTDTQY
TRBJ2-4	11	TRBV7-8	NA	ASSLAPKNIQY
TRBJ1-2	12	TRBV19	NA	ASSGPGRNYGYT
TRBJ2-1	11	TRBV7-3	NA	ASSLHSDGEQF
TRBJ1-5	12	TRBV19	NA	ASSPKAGNQPQH
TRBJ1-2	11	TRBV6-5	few	ASLRRELGGYT
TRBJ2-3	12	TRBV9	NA	ASSSRSYTDTQY
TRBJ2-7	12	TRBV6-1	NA	ASSETWSLYEQY
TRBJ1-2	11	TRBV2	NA	ASNRGEDSGYT